The TCR beta chain under discussion was sequenced for a study of blood T cell repertoires in COVID-19 (dated by TCRdb to the early 2020s). Some background on the complete study: Samples from collaborators originated in the United States, Italy and Spain and spanned both the acute and convalescent phases of COVID-19. The material from the prospective study consisted of cDNA or gDNA derived from T cells, B-cell-depleted T cells, or PBMCs. The dataset comprised deeply sampled blood TCRbeta repertoires from subjects exposed to, actively infected with, or recovered from COVID-19. The repertoires were released in a freely available public database intended as a resource for research on the immune response to SARS-CoV-2. Samples came from the ongoing ImmuneRACE study (first 160 participants) plus 1,254 subjects from 6 global collaborators. The sample metadata nearly always contained a de-identified subject ID, COVID-19 status, age in years and sex. Where available, HLA class I and class II types were taken from metadata supplied by the sample provider and were not determined by assay-based typing. Results and caveats for the whole study, not just this receptor: The quantity of clinical and demographic metadata differed by source and by participant and was supplied without curation.

Notes on this clone: Its antigen has not been determined. Within one base of it there is no much larger clone, and no base qualities were kept.

Based on the germline V gene (reference sequence), the CDR1 and CDR2 sequences are MNHEY and SMNVEV. Relative to germline, V is missing 6 bases and J is missing 7 bases, with 11 bases of the junction outside any gene match. The CDR3 covers 15 residues, taking in both the cysteine and the phenylalanine. Only CDR3 DNA is held: 45 bases, read in frame from base 1. The immunoSEQ Assay, a bias-controlled multiplex PCR, was used to amplify TCRbeta CDR3 regions from genomic DNA. Per the source publication's procedure: Within the assay, amplification of reference gene primers was used to estimate how many nucleated cells each sample contained. To quantify the absolute abundance of each unique TCRbeta CDR3 rearrangement, sequence reads were collapsed and filtered. Productive Simpson clonality was computed per sample as the square root of Simpson's diversity index over productive rearrangements. The immuneACCESS repertoire file appears here via TCRdb, limited to in-frame rearrangements. These files lack a portion of the clones; in checked studies, under half of the deficit traces to unresolved V genes, and the cause of the others is not known. V and J calls and clone size are copied from that table; D and trimming were computed from the DNA. For this sample there are almost 250,000 clones; about 84% appear just once. The ten top clones hold 5% to 6% of the sample.

In Seattle, one collaborating source enrolled patients while the infection was active and tracked those patients longitudinally over the course of disease. The collaborating institutions used their own protocols to collect whole blood in K2EDTA tubes. For TCRbeta analysis, collaborators shipped samples as frozen whole blood, isolated PBMCs, or DNA extracted from either of those sample types. This sequence uses TRBV27 and TRBJ2-1, with 8 central nucleotides matching TRBD2. Material: peripheral blood. This receptor was obtained from a woman older than 75 with COVID-19, enrolled during active disease. CDR3 region: CASRQPGLGSNEQFF. The DNA is TGTGCCAGCAGACAGCCGGGACTAGGTAGTAATGAGCAGTTCTTC.